Listed below are T cell receptor beta chains from one sample, sequenced in a study of vaccination effects on CD4 cells after COVID-19. This table comes from immunoSEQ multiplex PCR, and its TCRdb copy is limited to in-frame clones, with some not included. The table lists roughly 59,000 clones, roughly 80% of them singletons. For these receptors, no antigen is known. Sequencing was performed on CD4+ T cells from PBMCs cultured with HCoV-OC43 spike peptides, taken after COVID-19 vaccination. These receptors were collected from a human donor who received a COVID-19 vaccine. CDR3s include the opening cysteine and the closing phenylalanine or tryptophan. D genes are given only for firm matches. Clone size is stated in some rows and not others, as once, few, many or a class when expanded.

abundance	v_gene	len	d_gene	j_gene	CDR3nt	CDR3aa
-	TRBV7-2	14	TRBD1	TRBJ1-6	TGTGCCAGCAGCGCGGGACAGCTGAATTCACCCCTCCACTTT	CASSAGQLNSPLHF
-	TRBV29-1	16	-	TRBJ2-1	TGCAGCGTCATCATCGGGTCCCCGTTCACCTACAATGAGCAGTTCTTC	CSVIIGSPFTYNEQFF
-	TRBV24-1	13	-	TRBJ1-4	TGTGCCACGGCCGAGACAGCGAATGAAAAACTGTTTTTT	CATAETANEKLFF
-	TRBV7-8	15	-	TRBJ2-5	TGTGCCAGCAGCTTATCATCCCCGACAGTCGAGACCCAGTACTTC	CASSLSSPTVETQYF
-	TRBV9	17	TRBD2	TRBJ2-1	TGTGCCAGCAGCTCCCGACTAGCGGGGGGGCCCTACAATGAGCAGTTCTTC	CASSSRLAGGPYNEQFF
-	TRBV12-3/TRBV12-4	12	-	TRBJ1-2	TGTGCCAGCAGTAGGTGGAGCTATGGCTACACCTTC	CASSRWSYGYTF
-	TRBV7-2	15	TRBD1	TRBJ1-6	TGTGCCAGCAGTTCACAGGGGGTCAGGGGTTCACCCCTCCACTTT	CASSSQGVRGSPLHF
few	TRBV10-1	14	-	TRBJ1-4	TGCGCCAGCAGCCCCGGGAGCCTGACGGAAAAACTGTTTTTT	CASSPGSLTEKLFF
-	TRBV19	16	-	TRBJ2-2	TGTGCCAGTAGTCGATCTGGGGGACAAGTCGGTGGGGAGCTGTTTTTT	CASSRSGGQVGGELFF
-	TRBV6-5	16	TRBD2	TRBJ2-1	TGTGCCAGCAGTTACCGTCCAGCGGGGAAGTACAATGAGCAGTTCTTC	CASSYRPAGKYNEQFF
-	TRBV2	11	-	TRBJ1-4	TGTGCCAGCAGGGGCCTCGAGATGGTGGCCTTT	CASRGLEMVAF
-	TRBV18	15	TRBD1	TRBJ2-2	TGTGCCAGCTCACCAAACAGGGGCGACACCGGGGAGCTGTTTTTT	CASSPNRGDTGELFF
-	TRBV15	16	TRBD2	TRBJ2-2	TGTGCCACCAGGGGACTATTTGAACGAAACACCGGGGAGCTGTTTTTT	CATRGLFERNTGELFF
-	TRBV24-1	13	-	TRBJ2-1	TGTGCCACCCGGGGGTTCCCGTACAATGAGCAGTTCTTC	CATRGFPYNEQFF
-	TRBV5-6	15	TRBD1	TRBJ1-4	TGTGCCAGCAGCAGGGGGACAGGGACTTATGAAAAACTGTTTTTT	CASSRGTGTYEKLFF
once	TRBV2	15	-	TRBJ1-4	TGTGCCAGCAGGACCCCTAGGGTGGCTAATGAAAAACTGTTTTTT	CASRTPRVANEKLFF
once	TRBV6-6	15	TRBD1	TRBJ2-5	TGTGCCAGCAGACCACCGGGACAGGGACAAGAGACCCAGTACTTC	CASRPPGQGQETQYF
-	TRBV7-8	15	-	TRBJ1-4	TGTGCCAGCAGCTTAGCCGGGGCGTCTAATGAAAAACTGTTTTTT	CASSLAGASNEKLFF
-	TRBV7-9	14	TRBD1	TRBJ1-6	TGTGCCAGCAGCTCCGGGACAGGGGATTCACCCCTCCACTTT	CASSSGTGDSPLHF
-	TRBV6-2/TRBV6-3	15	-	TRBJ2-1	TGTGCCAGCAGTACCCCTAGCCGTTCAATCTATGAGCAGTTCTTC	CASSTPSRSIYEQFF
-	TRBV6-5	14	-	TRBJ2-5	TGTGCCAGCAGTTACAGCCGAGAGTTCACTGGGGGGTACTTC	CASSYSREFTGGYF
-	TRBV5-5	16	TRBD1	TRBJ2-5	TGTGCCAGCAGCCGGGGTGGCACAGGGGTGTCAGAGACCCAGTACTTC	CASSRGGTGVSETQYF
-	TRBV2	15	-	TRBJ2-1	TGTGCCAGCAGTGACGTGGGGCAGGTTTACAATGAGCAGTTCTTC	CASSDVGQVYNEQFF
few	TRBV2	14	TRBD1	TRBJ1-4	TGTGCCAGCAGTGTAGAGTCAGGGGGCGAAAAACTGTTTTTT	CASSVESGGEKLFF
-	TRBV7-3	16	TRBD2	TRBJ2-2	TGTGCCAGCAGCAAATCTAGCGGGGGGGCCACCGGGGAGCTGTTTTTT	CASSKSSGGATGELFF
-	TRBV6-5	13	-	TRBJ2-2	TGTGCCAGCAGTTACTGGGGCACCGGGGAGCTGTTTTTT	CASSYWGTGELFF
-	TRBV30	14	-	TRBJ1-5	TGTGCCTGGGGATCGCAGTATAGCAATCAGCCCCAGCATTTT	CAWGSQYSNQPQHF
-	TRBV7-8	15	-	TRBJ2-4	TGTGCCAGCAGCCCGCTTACGACTCCGGGTAGCATTCAGTACTTC	CASSPLTTPGSIQYF
-	TRBV7-3	15	TRBD1	TRBJ2-2	TGTGCCAGCAGCCCCGCTGCAGGGGGAACCGGGGAGCTGTTTTTT	CASSPAAGGTGELFF
-	TRBV6-1	16	-	TRBJ1-3	TGTGCCAGCAGTGTGCACTGGGAGGGAGGGGGAAACACCATATATTTT	CASSVHWEGGGNTIYF
-	TRBV30	13	-	TRBJ1-5	TGTGCCTGGCGCCAGGAAGCAAATCAGCCCCAGCATTTT	CAWRQEANQPQHF
-	TRBV19	17	-	TRBJ2-2	TGTGCCAGTAGCCGACGAATCGGGACATCCAACACCGGGGAGCTGTTTTTT	CASSRRIGTSNTGELFF
-	TRBV7-2	16	TRBD2	TRBJ2-2	TGTGCCAGCAGCTCCGGACTAGCGGGGGGGGAGCGGGAGCTGTTTTTT	CASSSGLAGGERELFF
once	TRBV4-3	15	TRBD1	TRBJ1-2	TGCGCCAGCAGCCCGACAGGGACGGAAAACTATGGCTACACCTTC	CASSPTGTENYGYTF
-	TRBV30	16	TRBD1	TRBJ1-5	TGTGCCTTCCGAGGGTCGGCAGGGGGCTTGGGTCAGCCCCAGCATTTT	CAFRGSAGGLGQPQHF
once	TRBV14	14	-	TRBJ1-6	TGTGCCAGCAGCCAAGAGAGGTCGAATTCACCCCTCCACTTT	CASSQERSNSPLHF
once	TRBV3-1/TRBV3-2	12	-	TRBJ2-3	TGTGCCAGCAGCCAAGTAACAGATACGCAGTATTTT	CASSQVTDTQYF
-	TRBV12-3/TRBV12-4	13	-	TRBJ2-3	TGTGCCAGCAGTTCAGATTTGGCAGATACGCAGTATTTT	CASSSDLADTQYF
-	TRBV2	14	-	TRBJ1-2	TGTGCCAGCACCGCGGGGCGTGGTAACTATGGCTACACCTTC	CASTAGRGNYGYTF
-	TRBV7-3	14	-	TRBJ1-6	TGTGCCAGCAGCTTAACAGGCCTTAATTCACCCCTCCACTTT	CASSLTGLNSPLHF
once	TRBV5-1	16	-	TRBJ2-1	TGCGCCAGCAGCTTGGACTTGCCCCCAAGGGGGAATGAGCAGTTCTTC	CASSLDLPPRGNEQFF
-	TRBV6-2/TRBV6-3	14	-	TRBJ2-5	TGTGCCAGCAGTTACGATCTGGGTTGGAAGACCCAGTACTTC	CASSYDLGWKTQYF
many	TRBV2	13	-	TRBJ1-1	TGTGCCAGCGCAAAAGGGGGAACCACTGAAGCTTTCTTT	CASAKGGTTEAFF
-	TRBV30	14	-	TRBJ1-5	TGTGCCTGGGCCCCCAGGGGTCTCAATCAGCCCCAGCATTTT	CAWAPRGLNQPQHF
-	TRBV4-2	22	TRBD2	TRBJ2-6	TGTGCCAGCAGCCAACGCCCCGGACTAGCGGGGGGGGAGAGCTCTGGGGCCAACGTCCTGACTTTC	CASSQRPGLAGGESSGANVLTF